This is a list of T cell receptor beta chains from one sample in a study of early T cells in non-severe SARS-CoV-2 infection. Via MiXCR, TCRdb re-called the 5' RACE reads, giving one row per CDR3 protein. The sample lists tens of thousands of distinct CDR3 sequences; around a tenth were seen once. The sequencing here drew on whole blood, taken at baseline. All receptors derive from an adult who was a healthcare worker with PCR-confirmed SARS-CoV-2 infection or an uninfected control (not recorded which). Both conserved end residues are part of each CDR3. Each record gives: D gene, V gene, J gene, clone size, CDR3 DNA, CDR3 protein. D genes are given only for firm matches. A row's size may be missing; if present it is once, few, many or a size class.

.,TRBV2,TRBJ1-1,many,TGTGCCAGCAGCGTACAGGTTAACACTGAAGCTTTCTTT,CASSVQVNTEAFF
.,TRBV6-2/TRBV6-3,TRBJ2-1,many,TGTGCCAGCAGCCGGAACGAATTCAATGAGCAGTTCTTC,CASSRNEFNEQFF
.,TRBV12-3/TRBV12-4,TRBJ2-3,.,TGTGCCAGCAGCCAGCTGAGGGGATTAGGAAGCACAGATACGCAGTATTTT,CASSQLRGLGSTDTQYF
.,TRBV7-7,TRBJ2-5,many,TGTGCCAGCAGCCCAACCTCAGCGGAGACCCAGTACTTC,CASSPTSAETQYF
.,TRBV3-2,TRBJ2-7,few,TGTGCCAGCACCGGGGGACAGGGGAGCTACGAGCAGTACTTC,CASTGGQGSYEQYF
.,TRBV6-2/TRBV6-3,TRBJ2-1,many,TGTGCCAGCGGGTCGGGGACACCATCCTACAATGAGCAGTTCTTC,CASGSGTPSYNEQFF
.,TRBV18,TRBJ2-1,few,TGTGCCAGCTCAATTAGTACGAACAGGGAGGATGAGCAGTTCTTC,CASSISTNREDEQFF
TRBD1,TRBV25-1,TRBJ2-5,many,TGTGCCAGCAGTCCACGGACAGGACAAGAGACCCAGTACTTC,CASSPRTGQETQYF
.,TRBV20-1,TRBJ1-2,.,TGCAGTGCTACCGAAAGACGTGAAATGAGCGACACCTTC,CSATERREMSDTF
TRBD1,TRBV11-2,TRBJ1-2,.,TGTGCCAGCAGCTTAGATCCGAGATTGGGACAGGGGGCTTTTGGCTACACCTTC,CASSLDPRLGQGAFGYTF
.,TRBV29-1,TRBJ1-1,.,TGCAGCGTTGGGGACCTGAACACTGAAGCTTTCTTT,CSVGDLNTEAFF
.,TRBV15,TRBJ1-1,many,TGTGCCACCAGCGCCGGGACAACGAACACTGAAGCTTTCTTT,CATSAGTTNTEAFF
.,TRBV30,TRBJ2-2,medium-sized,TGTGCCTGGAGTGTTTCAGGGGAGGACACCGGGGAGCTGTTTTTT,CAWSVSGEDTGELFF
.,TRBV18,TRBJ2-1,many,TGTGCCAGCTCACCACCTTCAGGAACTGAGGAGCAGTTCTTC,CASSPPSGTEEQFF
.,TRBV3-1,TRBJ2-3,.,TGTGCCAGCAGCCCCAGCCAGTCAGATACGCAGTATTTT,CASSPSQSDTQYF
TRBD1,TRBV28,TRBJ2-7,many,TGTGCCAGCAGCAACCCGACAGGGTACGACGAGCAGTACTTC,CASSNPTGYDEQYF
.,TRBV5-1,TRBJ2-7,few,TGCGCCAGCAGCGGGGGCAGCACCTACGAGCAGTACTTC,CASSGGSTYEQYF
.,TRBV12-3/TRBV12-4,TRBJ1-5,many,TGTGCCAGCAGGTTTGGCAATCAGCCCCAGCATTTT,CASRFGNQPQHF
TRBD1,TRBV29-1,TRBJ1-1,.,TGCAGCGTGAACAGGGGGCGGGATGAAGCTTTCTTT,CSVNRGRDEAFF
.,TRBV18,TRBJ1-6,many,TGTGCCAGCTCACCACCCGGGGTGGGGTCACCCCTCCACTTT,CASSPPGVGSPLHF
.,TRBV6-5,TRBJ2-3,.,TGTGCCAGCAGACTTAGTGGCGGGGCGACAGATACGCAGTATTTT,CASRLSGGATDTQYF
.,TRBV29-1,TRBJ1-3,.,TGCAGCGTTGAATCCAATGGAAACACCATATATTTT,CSVESNGNTIYF
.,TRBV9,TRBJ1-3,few,TGTGCCAGCAGCGTTGGGACCCTCTCTGGAAACACCATATATTTT,CASSVGTLSGNTIYF
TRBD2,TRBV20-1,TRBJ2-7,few,TGCAGTGCTAGAGGAGATAGCGGGAGGCCTGGGCAGTACTTC,CSARGDSGRPGQYF
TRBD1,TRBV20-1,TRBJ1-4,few,TGCAGTGCTTTTGACAGGGGTGAAAAACTGTTTTTT,CSAFDRGEKLFF
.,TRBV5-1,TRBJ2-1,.,TGCGCCAGCAGCTTGCGTTCTCAGAAAGGATACAATGAGCAGTTCTTC,CASSLRSQKGYNEQFF
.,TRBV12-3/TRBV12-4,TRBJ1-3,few,TGTGCCAGCAGTTTGACCCCCGGCGGCGGAAACACCATATATTTT,CASSLTPGGGNTIYF
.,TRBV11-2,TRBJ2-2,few,TGTGCCAGCAGCTTAGTTCGCAGTAACACCGGGGAGCTGTTTTTT,CASSLVRSNTGELFF
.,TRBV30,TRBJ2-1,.,TGTGCCTGGAAGGGGGTCTCCGATGAGCAGTTCTTC,CAWKGVSDEQFF
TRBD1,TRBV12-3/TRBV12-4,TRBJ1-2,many,TGTGCCAGCAGTTTACAGGGGGGCACGAAACCCTACACCTTC,CASSLQGGTKPYTF
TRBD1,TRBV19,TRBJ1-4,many,TGTGCCAGCTGCCGCGGGACAGCGGATGAAAAACTGTTTTTT,CASCRGTADEKLFF
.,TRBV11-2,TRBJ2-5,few,TGTGCCAGCAGCTTAGGCCGGGATACCCAGTACTTC,CASSLGRDTQYF
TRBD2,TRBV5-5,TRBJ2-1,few,TGTGCCAGCAGCTTGCGACTAGCGGACAATGAGCAGTTCTTC,CASSLRLADNEQFF
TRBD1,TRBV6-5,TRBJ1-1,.,TGTGCCAGCACGATGACAGGGGATACTGAAGCTTTCTTT,CASTMTGDTEAFF
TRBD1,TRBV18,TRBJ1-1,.,TGTGCCAGCTCACCACCCAGGACAGGGGTAATGAACACTGAAGCTTTCTTT,CASSPPRTGVMNTEAFF
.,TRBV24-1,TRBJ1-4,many,TGTGCCACCAGTGAGCAGGAGAGGACTAATGAAAAACTGTTTTTT,CATSEQERTNEKLFF
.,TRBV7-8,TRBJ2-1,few,TGTGCCAGCAGCCCCGAGCGTAGAAGGGGGATTTTTAAGATCTTC,CASSPERRRGIFKIF
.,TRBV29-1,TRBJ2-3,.,TGCAGCGTTTTGGGGACAGATACGCAGTATTTT,CSVLGTDTQYF
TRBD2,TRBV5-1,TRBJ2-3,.,TGCGCCAGCAGCTTGATAGCGGGACGTCTCGCAGATACGCAGTATTTT,CASSLIAGRLADTQYF
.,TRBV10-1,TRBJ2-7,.,TGCGCCAGCACCTCGACAGGTTCCGACGAGCAGTACTTC,CASTSTGSDEQYF
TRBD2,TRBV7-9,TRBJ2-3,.,TGTGCCAGCAGCTTATCAAGCCTAGCGGCAAACACAGATACGCAGTATTTT,CASSLSSLAANTDTQYF
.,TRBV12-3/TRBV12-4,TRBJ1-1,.,TGTGCCAGCAGTGATCTACAGGGTTCCCCTGAAGCTTTCTTT,CASSDLQGSPEAFF
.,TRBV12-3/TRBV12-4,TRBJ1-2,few,TGTGCCAGCAGCCCCAGCTATGGCTACACCTTC,CASSPSYGYTF
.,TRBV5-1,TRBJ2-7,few,TGCGCCAGCAGCTATGCCGGGACCGCTTCCTACGAGCAGTACTTC,CASSYAGTASYEQYF
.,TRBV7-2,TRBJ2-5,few,TGTGCCAGCAGCTTAGCCCTCCAGGCAGGGGAGACCCAGTACTTC,CASSLALQAGETQYF
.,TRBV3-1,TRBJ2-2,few,TGTGCCAGCAGCCAAGCGGTCACCGGGGAGCTGTTTTTT,CASSQAVTGELFF
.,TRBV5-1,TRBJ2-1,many,TGCGCCAGCAGCCCCAGAGGACCCCTCTCCTACAATGAGCAGTTCTTC,CASSPRGPLSYNEQFF
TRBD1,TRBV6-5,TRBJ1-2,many,TGTGCCAGCAGTTATTACAGGGGTTATGGCTACACCTTC,CASSYYRGYGYTF
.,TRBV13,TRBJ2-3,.,TGTGCCAGCAGCTTCGAGGGGGGGCGTGGAGATACGCAGTATTTT,CASSFEGGRGDTQYF
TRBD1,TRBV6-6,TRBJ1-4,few,TGTGCCAGCAGCCACACCAGAACAGGGGGAAGTGAAAAACTGTTTTTT,CASSHTRTGGSEKLFF
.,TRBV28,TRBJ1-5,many,TGTGCCAGCAACCCAGGAGATCAGCCCCAGCATTTT,CASNPGDQPQHF
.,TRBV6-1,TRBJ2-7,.,TGTGCCAGCAGTGACTTAAGAATTCGCAGGAAGGTCTCCTACGAGCAGTACTTC,CASSDLRIRRKVSYEQYF
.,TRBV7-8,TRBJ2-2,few,TGTGCCAGCAGAGGGCGACCGACCACCGGGGAGCTGTTTTTT,CASRGRPTTGELFF
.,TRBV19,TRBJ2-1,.,TGTGCCAGTAGTATAGTAGGGCTGGCTTCCCGGGGCGAGCAGTTCTTC,CASSIVGLASRGEQFF
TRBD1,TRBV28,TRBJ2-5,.,TGTGCCAGCAGTTTATTGAGGGACAGTAAGAAGACCCAGTACTTC,CASSLLRDSKKTQYF